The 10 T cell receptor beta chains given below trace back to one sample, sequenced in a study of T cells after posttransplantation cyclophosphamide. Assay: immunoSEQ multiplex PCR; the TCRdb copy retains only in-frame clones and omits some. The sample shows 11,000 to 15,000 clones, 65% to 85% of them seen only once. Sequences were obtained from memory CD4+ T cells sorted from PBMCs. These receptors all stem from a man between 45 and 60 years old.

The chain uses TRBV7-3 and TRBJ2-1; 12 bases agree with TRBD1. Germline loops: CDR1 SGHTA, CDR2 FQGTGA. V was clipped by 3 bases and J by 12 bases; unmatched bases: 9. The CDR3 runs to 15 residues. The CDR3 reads CASSFPGTGGERQFF. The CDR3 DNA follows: TGTGCCAGCAGCTTCCCCGGGACAGGGGGCGAGAGGCAGTTCTTC.

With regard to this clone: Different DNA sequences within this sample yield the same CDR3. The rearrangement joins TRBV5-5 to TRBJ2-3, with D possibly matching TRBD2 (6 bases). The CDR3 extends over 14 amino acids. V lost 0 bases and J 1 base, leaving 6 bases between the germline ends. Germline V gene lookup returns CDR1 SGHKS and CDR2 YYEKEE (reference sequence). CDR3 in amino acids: CASSLERGTDTQYF. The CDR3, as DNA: TGTGCCAGCAGCTTGGAGCGGGGCACAGATACGCAGTATTTT. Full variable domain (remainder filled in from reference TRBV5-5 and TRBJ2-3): DAGVTQSPTHLIKTRGQQVTLRCSPISGHKSVSWYQQVLGQGPQFIFQYYEKEERGRGNFPDRFSARQFPNYSSELNVNALLLGDSALYLCASSLERGTDTQYFGPGTRLTVL.

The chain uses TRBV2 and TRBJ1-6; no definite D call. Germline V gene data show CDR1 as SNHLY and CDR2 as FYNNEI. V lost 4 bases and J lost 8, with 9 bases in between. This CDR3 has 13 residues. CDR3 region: CASSGSPYSPLHF. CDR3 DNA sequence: TGTGCCAGCAGTGGAAGCCCGTATTCACCCCTCCACTTT.

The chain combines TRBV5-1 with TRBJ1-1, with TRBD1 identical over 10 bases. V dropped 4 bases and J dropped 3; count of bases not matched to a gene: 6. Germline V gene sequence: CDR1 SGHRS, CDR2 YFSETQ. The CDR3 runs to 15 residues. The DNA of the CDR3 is TGCGCCAGCAGCGGGACAGGGGCGCTTTACACTGAAGCTTTCTTT. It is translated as CASSGTGALYTEAFF.

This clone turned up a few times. Here the CDR3 DNA reads TGTGCCAGCAGTTACGACGGGGGGAACACTGAAGCTTTCTTT. Encoded protein: CASSYDGGNTEAFF. This rearrangement joins TRBV6-6 to TRBJ1-1; a weak D match, TRBD1 (5 bases). From germline, CDR1 is MNHNY and CDR2 SVGAGI (reference sequence). CDR3 length: 14 residues. The V and J ends lost 2 bases and 1 base respectively, with 8 bases between them.

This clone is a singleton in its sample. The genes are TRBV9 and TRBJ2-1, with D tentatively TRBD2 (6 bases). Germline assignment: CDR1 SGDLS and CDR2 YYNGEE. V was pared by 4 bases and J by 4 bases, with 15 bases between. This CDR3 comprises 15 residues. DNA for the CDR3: TGTGCCAGCAGCATCCGGGAGACTGTTTACAATGAGCAGTTCTTC. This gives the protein CASSIRETVYNEQFF.

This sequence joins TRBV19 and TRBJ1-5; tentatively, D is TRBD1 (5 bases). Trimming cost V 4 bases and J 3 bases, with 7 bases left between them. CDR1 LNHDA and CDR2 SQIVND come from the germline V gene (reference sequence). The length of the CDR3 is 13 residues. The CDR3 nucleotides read TGTGCCAGTAGTACAGGGTTCAATCAGCCCCAGCATTTT. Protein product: CASSTGFNQPQHF.

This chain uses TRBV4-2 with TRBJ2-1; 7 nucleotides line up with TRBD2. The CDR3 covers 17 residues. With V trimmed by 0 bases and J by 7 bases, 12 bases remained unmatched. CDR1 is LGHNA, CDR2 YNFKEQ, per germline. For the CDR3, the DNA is TGTGCCAGCAGCCAAGATAGGCGGGGGTCCAAGGGGAATGAGCAGTTCTTC. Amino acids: CASSQDRRGSKGNEQFF.

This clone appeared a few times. CDR3 DNA: TGTGCCAGCAGCTTTTCTAGCGGGCGGTACAATGAGCAGTTCTTC. Translating gives CASSFSSGRYNEQFF. This sequence joins TRBV7-2 and TRBJ2-1; TRBD2 matches at 8 bases. Germline values: CDR1 SGHTA, CDR2 FQGNSA. With V trimmed by 3 bases and J by 4 bases, 5 bases remained unmatched. This CDR3 comprises 15 residues.

DNA of the CDR3: TGTGCCAGCAGCCCTCTGAGGGTCGGGAACACCGGGGAGCTGTTTTTT. Residues: CASSPLRVGNTGELFF. V is TRBV11-2 and J is TRBJ2-2; perhaps TRBD2 as D (5 bases). The length of the CDR3 is 16 residues. The V end was cut by 5 bases, the J end by 1 base, with 14 bases between. Germline V gives CDR1 SGHAT, CDR2 FQNNGV.